These T cell receptor beta chains were read from a single sample in a study of T-cell memory formation after mild COVID-19. MiXCR was run by TCRdb on the 5' RACE reads, yielding one entry per CDR3 protein. The repertoire consists of hundreds of thousands of distinct CDR3 sequences, with more than 20% occurring once and the leading ten covering around 13%. Sequenced sample: PBMCs or a T cell subset sorted from them (not recorded which). The receptors were gathered from an adult woman who had mild COVID-19 (a few samples of this study predate the infection). Cell type and time point are not known. Both conserved end residues are part of each CDR3. A D gene is named only where the DNA matches it firmly. Clone size is not always given. Where it is, it says once, few, many or a class for expanded clones.

clone_size	d_call	v_call	j_call	cdr3_nt	cdr3_aa
many	TRBD2	TRBV6-5	TRBJ2-1	TGTGCCAGCAGTTACTCCGGGCTAGCGGGAGGCAATGAGCAGTTCTTC	CASSYSGLAGGNEQFF
-	-	TRBV24-1	TRBJ2-1	TGTGCCACCAGTGATTGGGGGACTCCCGATGACAATGAGCAGTTCTTC	CATSDWGTPDDNEQFF
-	-	TRBV4-2	TRBJ1-2	TGTGCCAGCAGCCTAGATACGGGGACACCAGCTCAAACCTTC	CASSLDTGTPAQTF
-	-	TRBV7-9	TRBJ2-3	TGTGCCAGCTTGGGACTTCCCGTTGATACGCAGTATTTT	CASLGLPVDTQYF
-	TRBD2	TRBV11-3	TRBJ2-3	TGTGCCAGCAGCCCCACGCTAGCGGGAGGGCCAGATACGCAGTATTTT	CASSPTLAGGPDTQYF
few	TRBD2	TRBV6-5	TRBJ2-1	TGTGCCAGCAGTTACCCGGGACTAGCGGGAGAAGTTGTGCAGTTCTTC	CASSYPGLAGEVVQFF
few	TRBD1	TRBV20-1	TRBJ1-6	TGCAGTGCTACCCGGGACAGGGATAATTCACCCCTCCACTTT	CSATRDRDNSPLHF
many	-	TRBV29-1	TRBJ1-1	TGCAGCGTAGTCGGACAGAACACTGAAGCTTTCTTT	CSVVGQNTEAFF
few	TRBD1	TRBV6-5	TRBJ2-1	TGTGCCAGCGCCCTCCCGGGGACAGGGGGTGGTGGGCAGTTCTTC	CASALPGTGGGGQFF
-	-	TRBV6-2/TRBV6-3	TRBJ2-3	TGTGCCAGCAGTTATTGGGACCCTGAGACAGATACGCAGTATTTT	CASSYWDPETDTQYF
-	TRBD1	TRBV12-5	TRBJ2-7	TGTGCTAGCGGGACAGGGTCCAACGAGCAGTACTTC	CASGTGSNEQYF
-	-	TRBV6-5	TRBJ1-2	TGTGCCAGCAGTTACCGGGGGGGGCGCCTAGGAGGATATGGCTACACCTTC	CASSYRGGRLGGYGYTF
few	-	TRBV20-1	TRBJ2-7	TGCAGTGCTGTAGGGGAGGCAGGGTTGGGCGAGCAGTACTTC	CSAVGEAGLGEQYF
-	-	TRBV5-1	TRBJ1-3	TGCGCCAGCAGCTTGGGTGTTGGGTGGTCTGGAAACACCATATATTTT	CASSLGVGWSGNTIYF
many	-	TRBV5-8	TRBJ2-2	TGTGCCAGCAGCCGGCGGGGAGTAGGCACCGGGGAGCTGTTTTTT	CASSRRGVGTGELFF
-	TRBD2	TRBV30	TRBJ2-1	TGTGCCTGGAAAGCGGGGGCGTACAATGAGCAGTTCTTC	CAWKAGAYNEQFF
few	-	TRBV24-1	TRBJ2-2	TGTGCCACCAGTGATTTTTCCGGTAAAAAAAACACCCGACTAGGGGAGCTGTTTTTT	CATSDFSGKKNTRLGELFF
few	-	TRBV6-2/TRBV6-3	TRBJ2-5	TGTGCCAGCAGTTACCCGGGACAACTTGGGGGAGAGACCCAGTACTTC	CASSYPGQLGGETQYF
few	TRBD1	TRBV30	TRBJ2-7	TGTGCCTGGAGTGTACGGTCGACAGGGTCCTACGAGCAGTACTTC	CAWSVRSTGSYEQYF
-	-	TRBV5-1	TRBJ2-7	TGCGCCAGCAGCTTGGGAACTGAACACCTCTACGAGCAGTACTTC	CASSLGTEHLYEQYF
few	-	TRBV5-1	TRBJ2-7	TGCGCCAGCAGCTTTCCATTGGACAGCCTCCTCCGCGAGCAGTACTTC	CASSFPLDSLLREQYF
-	-	TRBV7-9	TRBJ1-5	TGTGCCAGCAGCTCGACAGGCCCCCAGCCCCAGCATTTT	CASSSTGPQPQHF
many	TRBD2	TRBV24-1	TRBJ2-3	TGTGCCACCAGTGACCCTAGCGGGGGTAACACAGATACGCAGTATTTT	CATSDPSGGNTDTQYF
few	-	TRBV12-3/TRBV12-4	TRBJ1-1	TGTGCCAGCAGGGTAGGTTGGAACACTGAAGCTTTCTTT	CASRVGWNTEAFF
few	-	TRBV19	TRBJ2-7	TGTGCCAGTAGTATTGTCGCGACCGGGACCTACGAGCAGTACTTC	CASSIVATGTYEQYF